The clone carrying this T cell receptor (beta chain) showed up many times. The junction departs from germline at one end; a sequencing error may be responsible. The sample originates from a study of early T cells in non-severe SARS-CoV-2 infection. TCRdb called the 5' RACE reads again in MiXCR, with one record for every CDR3 protein. The profile covers 50,000 or so distinct CDR3 sequences, with less than 15% appearing a single time and about 9.4% taken by the ten largest. This CDR3 is built from 10 residues. The germline V gene has CDR1 GTSNPN and CDR2 SVGIG (reference sequence). This TCR came from an adult who was a healthcare worker with PCR-confirmed SARS-CoV-2 infection or an uninfected control (not recorded which). The rearrangement links TRBV30 to TRBJ1-2; D gene unclear. Material: whole blood. The CDR3 DNA sequence: TGTGCCTGGAGTAACTTTGGCTACACCTTC. Protein sequence: CAWSNFGYTF.